One sample yielded the 10 T cell receptor beta chains listed below, sequenced in a study of shared clonotypes between healthy human individuals. Sequencing was performed with immunoSEQ multiplex PCR; in TCRdb, only in-frame clones are kept and a portion is missing. Counted here are about 480,000 clones, approximately 79% occurring once; the ten biggest clones make up around 12%. The specimen was PBMCs. All receptors come from a middle-aged woman in good health. Some clones in this sample may be carry-over from other donors' samples.

The V and J genes are TRBV25-1 and TRBJ1-4, with TRBD1 as a possible D gene (5 bases). The V end lost 3 bases, the J end lost 7 bases, and 12 bases lay between the germline ends. This CDR3 has 14 amino acids. Germline V lookup: CDR1 MGHDK, CDR2 SYGVNS. The CDR3 region has the DNA TGTGCCAGCAGTGATCGGGGGTTTGGTGAAAAACTGTTTTTT. This translates into CASSDRGFGEKLFF. Full variable domain (rest looked up from reference TRBV25-1 and TRBJ1-4): EADIYQTPRYLVIGTGKKITLECSQTMGHDKMYWYQQDPGMELHLIHYSYGVNSTEKGDLSSESTVSRIRTEHFPLTLESARPSHTSQYLCASSDRGFGEKLFFGSGTQLSVL.

The gene calls are TRBV5-4 and TRBJ2-1; D is unresolved. The length of the CDR3 is 14 residues. The V gene lost 1 base and the J gene lost 4 bases, with 9 bases spanning the gap. Germline lookup yields CDR1 SGHNT and CDR2 YYREEE (reference sequence). CDR3 DNA: TGTGCCAGCAGCTTGACCAGCGCGTACAATGAGCAGTTCTTC. Translating it yields CASSLTSAYNEQFF.

This clone was counted at least ten times. The chain uses TRBV7-2 and TRBJ2-7; 9 nucleotides align to TRBD1. J lost 7 bases, V lost 4 bases, and 5 bases had no gene match. The CDR3 has 13 residues. Germline CDR1 is SGHTA and CDR2 is FQGNSA. The CDR3 DNA sequence: TGTGCCAGCAGCTCTAACAGGGGGCAGGAGCAGTACTTC. Amino acid sequence: CASSSNRGQEQYF.

With regard to this clone: A far larger clone is only one base removed, so a read error is likely. Other DNA sequences within the sample encode an identical CDR3. V is TRBV7-8 and J is TRBJ1-1, with TRBD1 as a possible D gene (5 bases). Trimming removed 3 bases at V and 0 bases at J, with 5 bases between. Germline assignment: CDR1 SGHVS and CDR2 FQNEAQ. The CDR3 is made up of 13 amino acids. This CDR3 is CASSLDMNTEAFF. As DNA, the CDR3 is TGTGCCAGCAGCTTGGACATGAACACTGAAGCTTTCTTT.

This CDR3 reads CASSTRLAGPYNEQFF. CDR3 coding DNA: TGTGCCAGCAGCACCAGACTAGCGGGCCCCTACAATGAGCAGTTCTTC. The rearrangement uses TRBV9 and TRBJ2-1; 10 nucleotides line up with TRBD2. The germline CDR1 and CDR2 sequences are SGDLS and YYNGEE. This CDR3 has 16 residues. J lost 2 bases, V lost 4 bases, and 6 bases had no gene match.

The chain joins TRBV15 to TRBJ1-5, with D hard to call. Germline V gene sequence: CDR1 LNHNV, CDR2 YYDKDF (reference sequence). Trimming removed 0 bases from V and 7 bases from J, with 10 bases in between. The CDR3 runs to 14 residues. CDR3 coding DNA: TGTGCCACCAGCAGAGACCGCCTTGGACAGCCCCAGCATTTT. This translates into CATSRDRLGQPQHF.

In its sample, this clone was seen once. This chain uses TRBV7-9 with TRBJ2-4; TRBD1 aligns across 12 bases. Looked up from germline, CDR1 is SEHNR and CDR2 is FQNEAQ (reference sequence). The CDR3 has 19 residues. V gave up 3 bases and J gave up 0 bases; unmatched junction bases: 9. The CDR3 reads CASSFFGTGGLLAKNIQYF. For the CDR3, the DNA is TGTGCCAGCAGCTTTTTTGGGACAGGGGGCCTTCTAGCCAAAAACATTCAGTACTTC.

This chain uses TRBV5-5 with TRBJ1-4; D possibly corresponds to TRBD1 (5 bases). Germline lookup yields CDR1 SGHKS and CDR2 YYEKEE (reference sequence). Trimming took 3 bases from V and 6 from J, leaving 15 bases between them. The CDR3 runs 15 residues. CDR3 loop: CASSWTGTSDEKLFF. The CDR3 DNA sequence: TGTGCCAGCAGCTGGACCGGGACGTCTGATGAAAAACTGTTTTTT.

The chain recombines TRBV7-2 with TRBJ1-2, with 7 nucleotides matching TRBD1. J was trimmed by 8 bases and V by 3 bases; bases with no gene match: 9. There are 14 residues in the CDR3. The V gene's germline CDR1 is SGHTA and CDR2 FQGNSA. CDR3 protein: CASSLGTDLGGYTF. CDR3 bases: TGTGCCAGCAGCTTGGGGACAGACTTGGGGGGCTACACCTTC. Full variable domain (missing parts from reference TRBV7-2 and TRBJ1-2): GAGVSQSPSNKVTEKGKDVELRCDPISGHTALYWYRQSLGQGLEFLIYFQGNSAPDKSGLPSDRFSAERTGGSVSTLTIQRTQQEDSAVYLCASSLGTDLGGYTFGSGTRLTVV.

The genes are TRBV4-3 and TRBJ2-1; 12 nucleotides agree with TRBD2. V shed 0 bases and J 7 bases; nucleotides not matched to a gene: 10. Germline V gene sequence: CDR1 LGHNA, CDR2 YSLEER. There are 18 residues in the CDR3. CDR3 coding DNA: TGCGCCAGCAGCCAAGATCTTCCGACTAGCGGGAGACAGAATGAGCAGTTCTTC. Its translation is CASSQDLPTSGRQNEQFF.